The 20 T cell receptor beta chains reported below all come from one sample, sequenced in a study of beta chain features in type 1 diabetes. Overall study results and limits: Significant though moderate, a shortening of TCRB CDR3s appeared in all four CD4+ subsets of Type 1 diabetes patients.

Expressed TCRB transcripts were sequenced after all isolated RNA was converted to cDNA. Method: immunoSEQ multiplex PCR; TCRdb's copy keeps in-frame clones and lacks some. The repertoire holds some 350,000 clones, with approximately 15% as singletons. These receptors' antigens are unknown. The sequenced sample was naive CD4+ T cells from blood. The receptors derive from a woman aged 18-29 years with type 1 diabetes.

The rearrangement links TRBV29-1 to TRBJ2-3, with D possibly matching TRBD2 (6 bases). V dropped 7 bases and J dropped 1 base, with 15 bases sitting between them. Germline lookup yields CDR1 SQVTM and CDR2 ANQGSEA. This CDR3 spans 14 amino acids. The CDR3 loop reads CSATAGEGTDTQYF. CDR3 DNA: TGCAGCGCGACCGCTGGGGAGGGCACAGATACGCAGTATTTT.

This clone has a handful of counts. The CDR3 DNA sequence: TGTGCCAGTAGTATTCGAGGCGACTATGGCTACACCTTC. This sequence encodes CASSIRGDYGYTF. The chain carries TRBV19 and TRBJ1-2; D is uncertain. CDR1 LNHDA and CDR2 SQIVND come from the germline V gene (reference sequence). CDR3 length: 13 amino acids. V lost 3 bases to trimming and J lost 3 bases, with 8 bases between them.

This chain uses TRBV7-9 with TRBJ1-2, with 7 bases identical to TRBD1. V shed 1 base, J shed 4 bases, and the junction held 9 bases outside the gene matches. CDR1 is SEHNR, CDR2 FQNEAQ, per germline (reference sequence). The CDR3 covers 16 residues. CDR3 in amino acids: CASSLEEGRGSYGYTF. The CDR3 DNA sequence: TGTGCCAGCAGCTTAGAGGAGGGCAGGGGGAGCTATGGCTACACCTTC.

The chain employs TRBV27 and TRBJ1-2; 7 bases are shared with TRBD1. The germline V gene has CDR1 MNHEY and CDR2 SMNVEV (reference sequence). V was pared by 3 bases and J by 6 bases, with 7 bases of the junction left unmatched. This CDR3 spans 14 amino acids. This CDR3 reads CASSFLPGGNGYTF. The CDR3 DNA reads as TGTGCCAGCAGTTTTCTCCCAGGGGGGAATGGCTACACCTTC.

In this sample, this clone turned up a few times. The chain is built from TRBV9 and TRBJ2-2, with a tentative D call TRBD2 (6 bases). With 5 bases removed from V and 3 bases from J, the gap between germline ends came to 14 bases. CDR1 is SGDLS, CDR2 YYNGEE, per germline. The CDR3 is 15 residues long. The CDR3 DNA follows: TGTGCCAGCAGGGCGAGATCGGGGGACACCGGGGAGCTGTTTTTT. Protein: CASRARSGDTGELFF.

This clone showed up just a few times. V is TRBV23-1 and J is TRBJ1-1, with a weak D call TRBD1 (6 bases). TRBV23-1 is known as an ORF, though its function is uncertain. The length of the CDR3 is 16 residues. V dropped 3 bases and J dropped 2 bases, with 16 bases sitting between them. CDR3: CASSQAYYRVNTEAFF. CDR3 DNA: TGCGCCAGCAGTCAGGCATACTACAGGGTCAACACTGAAGCTTTCTTT.

This clone appeared a few times. The genes are TRBV11-1 and TRBJ2-3; D gene uncertain. V lost 0 bases, J lost 4 bases, and 5 bases lay in between. CDR1 is SGHAT and CDR2 is FQDESV in the germline V gene (reference sequence). The CDR3 runs to 13 residues. In DNA, the CDR3 is TGTGCCAGCAGCTTAGCGCGGTCAGATACGCAGTATTTT. Translating it yields CASSLARSDTQYF.

The chain is built from TRBV18 and TRBJ2-7; TRBD2 matches 16 bases. Trimming at V came to 3 bases and at J to 11 bases, leaving 7 bases not matched to a gene. Germline CDR1 and CDR2: KGHSH and LQKENI. This CDR3 spans 15 amino acids. The CDR3 is CASSPVGLAGGPKYF. For the CDR3, the DNA is TGTGCCAGCTCACCCGTGGGACTAGCGGGAGGGCCTAAGTACTTC.

This clone was seen a few times. This chain joins TRBV18 and TRBJ2-5; D uncertain. Germline CDR1 and CDR2: KGHSH and LQKENI. The CDR3 length is 13 residues. Trimming shortened V by 0 bases and J by 2 bases, and 4 bases separated the two germline ends. CDR3 sequence (DNA): TGTGCCAGCTCACCACCCCAACAAGAGACCCAGTACTTC. Amino acids: CASSPPQQETQYF.

This clone was counted only a few times. The rearrangement joins TRBV5-1 to TRBJ2-3, with 10 bases matching TRBD2. The CDR3 is 15 amino acids. Unmatched junction bases numbered 4, after V lost 2 bases and J lost 4 bases. CDR1 and CDR2 (germline): SGHRS, YFSETQ. The CDR3 bases are TGCGCCAGCAGCTTAGCGGGAGGGCCCCCAGATACGCAGTATTTT. As protein: CASSLAGGPPDTQYF. Combining the CDR3 with reference TRBV5-1 and TRBJ2-3 gives the whole variable domain KAGVTQTPRYLIKTRGQQVTLSCSPISGHRSVSWYQQTPGQGLQFLFEYFSETQRNKGNFPGRFSGRQFSNSRSEMNVSTLELGDSALYLCASSLAGGPPDTQYFGPGTRLTVL.

The chain combines TRBV27 with TRBJ2-7; D is possibly TRBD2 (6 bases). From germline, CDR1 is MNHEY and CDR2 SMNVEV (reference sequence). This CDR3 contains 14 residues. Trimming took 7 bases from V and 3 from J, leaving 16 bases between them. Here the CDR3 reads CASKRLVMDYEQYV. DNA of the CDR3: TGTGCCAGCAAGAGACTAGTCATGGACTACGAGCAGTACGTC.

This clone has a handful of counts. The chain has TRBV21-1 and TRBJ2-3; TRBD1, the D gene given by the table, was not confirmed from the DNA. TRBV21-1 counts as a pseudogene. The CDR3 is made up of 20 amino acids. The CDR3 coding sequence is TGTGCCAGCAGCAATACAGGCCGCGCGGACAGGGGGACTTTAGTGGATACGCAGTATTTT. Translated: CASSNTGRADRGTLVDTQYF.

This clone is a singleton in its sample. The chain links TRBV27 to TRBJ2-2; the match to TRBD1 covers 9 bases. Per the germline V gene, CDR1 is MNHEY and CDR2 is SMNVEV (reference sequence). V was clipped by 5 bases and J by 3 bases; unmatched bases: 1. The CDR3 totals 14 residues. The CDR3 sequence: CASSRTGDTGELFF. In DNA, the CDR3 is TGTGCCAGCAGTCGGACAGGGGACACCGGGGAGCTGTTTTTT.

This clone was recorded a few times. V usage is TRBV18 and J usage is TRBJ1-2, with D maybe TRBD1 (6 bases). The germline V gene has CDR1 KGHSH and CDR2 LQKENI. V was clipped by 3 bases and J by 4 bases, with 12 bases between them. This CDR3 spans 14 amino acids. As DNA, the CDR3 is TGTGCCAGCTCACCCAACACAGGGCCCTATGGCTACACCTTC. Translation: CASSPNTGPYGYTF.

This clone was recorded a few times. The chain is built from TRBV27 and TRBJ1-2, with TRBD1 identical over 12 bases. The CDR3 runs 13 residues. The germline V gene has CDR1 MNHEY and CDR2 SMNVEV (reference sequence). The ends lost 5 bases at V and 13 bases at J; junction bases unmatched: 8. DNA of the CDR3: TGTGCCAGCAGTCGGGACAGGGGGCGTAAAATCACCTTC. Its translation is CASSRDRGRKITF.

The chain combines TRBV28 with TRBJ1-1, with D hard to call. The V and J ends lost 8 bases and 7 bases respectively, with 17 bases between them. The germline V gene encodes CDR1 MDHEN and CDR2 SYDVKM. This CDR3 is 13 amino acids long. The CDR3 loop is CASHPIIGSEAFF. Written as DNA, the CDR3 is TGTGCCAGCCACCCGATCATCGGGAGTGAAGCTTTCTTT.

The chain combines TRBV7-9 with TRBJ2-7; 11 bases fit TRBD2. CDR1 and CDR2 (germline): SEHNR, FQNEAQ (reference sequence). The CDR3 covers 14 residues. J gave up 3 bases and V 5 bases, and 3 bases lay outside the gene matches. This CDR3 reads CASSRGLADYEQYF. CDR3 DNA sequence: TGTGCCAGCAGCCGGGGACTAGCGGACTACGAGCAGTACTTC.

A few counts support this clone. The V and J genes are TRBV4-1 and TRBJ1-2; D perhaps matches TRBD1 (5 bases). Germline loops: CDR1 MGHRA, CDR2 YSYEKL. V lost 7 bases and J 4 bases, leaving 16 bases between the germline ends. The CDR3 totals 14 residues. The CDR3, as DNA: TGCGCCAGCAAGGAGGGGCTCCCCGCCTATGGCTACACCTTC. Protein product: CASKEGLPAYGYTF.

This clone has just a few counts. The chain uses TRBV11-3 and TRBJ1-2, with TRBD1 matching over 8 bases. This CDR3 spans 11 amino acids. The V gene's germline CDR1 is SGHNT and CDR2 YENEEA. V lost 8 bases, J lost 7 bases, and 3 bases stayed unmatched. The CDR3 DNA is TGTGCCAGCGGACAGGGACCTGGCTACACCTTC. Residues: CASGQGPGYTF.

A few counts support this clone. The rearrangement links TRBV4-1 to TRBJ2-3; 10 bases are a match to TRBD2. The CDR3 is made up of 16 amino acids. Germline V CDR1 and CDR2: MGHRA, YSYEKL. V was clipped by 0 bases and J by 5 bases; unmatched bases: 5. CDR3 nucleotides: TGCGCCAGCAGCCAAGAGCTAGCGGGAGTGGGAGATACGCAGTATTTT. Translating it yields CASSQELAGVGDTQYF.